This TCR beta chain was captured in a study of T cells in Graves' hyperthyroidism and ophthalmopathy. Study observations and caveats: Most thyroid clonotypes with frequency above 0.001 were detected in blood. Ophthalmopathy stood apart from stable hyperthyroidism in a 13 V-J model.

RNA transcripts were the template for amplifying TCR beta CDR3 regions. During a first-round RT-PCR of the TCR CDR3, the HTBI primer set was used. Each CDR3 protein gets one entry after TCRdb re-called the multiplex PCR reads with MiXCR. The repertoire holds around 440,000 distinct CDR3 sequences, with less than 20% as singletons. Trimming pared 2 bases from V and 8 bases from J, leaving 11 bases between. Germline V gene sequence: CDR1 KGHDR, CDR2 SFDVKD. This CDR3 is 14 amino acids long. A lack of ophthalmopathy progression within 18 months defined stable Graves' hyperthyroidism. Each diagnosis drew on symptoms, thyroxine, TRAb, thyroid ultrasound and orbital computed tomography findings. There are many counts of this clonotype. Its antigen is still unknown.

This sequence originates from a woman aged 18-29 years with Graves' hyperthyroidism. The sequenced sample consisted of blood. The chain employs TRBV24-1 and TRBJ1-4; D uncertain. The CDR3 loop reads CATSDWQASEKLFF. The CDR3 region has the DNA TGTGCCACCAGTGATTGGCAGGCGAGCGAAAAACTGTTTTTT.